The 28 T cell receptor beta chains in this list originate from one sample, sequenced in a study of monozygotic twins with inflammatory bowel disease. TCRdb derives one entry per CDR3 protein from the 5' RACE reads, leaving out DNA. Across more than 110,000 distinct CDR3 sequences, the top ten clones capture 1% to 1.5% of the sample. The material sequenced was blood. The receptors originated from a human donor with ulcerative colitis or Crohn's disease, or a healthy co-twin of an affected twin (not recorded which).

The CDR3 sequence: CASSLVSSGSAYNEQFF. The chain is built from TRBV5-1 and TRBJ2-1; TCRdb selects TRBD2, and the lack of DNA leaves this call unchecked. The CDR3 spans 17 residues. Looked up from germline, CDR1 is SGHRS and CDR2 is YFSETQ.

CDR3 loop: CASSQTQSSYNEQFF. The rearrangement links TRBV4-1 to TRBJ2-1. This CDR3 spans 15 amino acids. The germline CDR1 and CDR2 sequences are MGHRA and YSYEKL.

The V call is TRBV10-3, the J call TRBJ1-4; without DNA, the TCRdb call of TRBD1 cannot be checked. The CDR3 contains 16 residues. CDR1 and CDR2 (germline): ENHRY, SYGVKD. CDR3 sequence reads: CAISESQRKGGEKLFF.

The rearrangement uses TRBV27 and TRBJ1-2; TCRdb's assignment of TRBD1 cannot be checked, as there is no DNA. This CDR3 spans 13 amino acids. The V gene's germline CDR1 is MNHEY and CDR2 SMNVEV (reference sequence). The CDR3 loop reads CASTGQGSYGYTF.

The genes are TRBV30 and TRBJ2-7; absent DNA, TCRdb's TRBD1 call cannot be checked. The CDR3 has 14 amino acids. CDR1 and CDR2 (germline): GTSNPN, SVGIG (reference sequence). This chain's CDR3 is CAWRDWGKGYEQYF.

The V and J genes are TRBV3-1 and TRBJ1-2; without DNA, the TCRdb call of TRBD1 cannot be checked. This CDR3 contains 16 residues. CDR1 LGHDT and CDR2 YNNKEL come from the germline V gene (reference sequence). The chain's CDR3 is CASSLQPGTGAYGYTF.

The chain is built from TRBV5-1 and TRBJ1-1; TCRdb selects TRBD1, and the lack of DNA leaves this call unchecked. The CDR3 is made up of 16 amino acids. CDR1 SGHRS and CDR2 YFSETQ come from the germline V gene. CDR3 residues: CASSTRGTGGPTEAFF.

This chain uses TRBV15 with TRBJ2-2; as DNA is missing, the TRBD1 call by TCRdb cannot be tested. Per the germline V gene, CDR1 is LNHNV and CDR2 is YYDKDF (reference sequence). The CDR3 sequence is 17 residues long. This CDR3 is CATSRGQVSNHGGELFF. The full variable domain, in which reference TRBV15 and TRBJ2-2 provide the parts outside the CDR3, is DAMVIQNPRYQVTQFGKPVTLSCSQTLNHNVMYWYQQKSSQAPKLLFHYYDKDFNNEADTPDNFQSRRPNTSFCFLDIRSPGLGDTAMYLCATSRGQVSNHGGELFFGEGSRLTVL.

V gene TRBV15 combines with J gene TRBJ2-4; with no DNA, the TCRdb D assignment of TRBD2 cannot be verified. The germline gives CDR1 LNHNV, CDR2 YYDKDF (reference sequence). The CDR3 runs 18 residues. The CDR3 reads CATSPPWGGASAKNIQYF. Combining the CDR3 with reference TRBV15 and TRBJ2-4 gives the whole variable domain DAMVIQNPRYQVTQFGKPVTLSCSQTLNHNVMYWYQQKSSQAPKLLFHYYDKDFNNEADTPDNFQSRRPNTSFCFLDIRSPGLGDTAMYLCATSPPWGGASAKNIQYFGAGTRLSVL.

V gene TRBV20-1 combines with J gene TRBJ2-4; the D gene TCRdb calls, TRBD1, cannot be checked with no DNA. The length of the CDR3 is 15 residues. Germline V gene sequence: CDR1 DFQATT, CDR2 SNEGSKA (reference sequence). The CDR3 protein is CSAGKRGTGADIQYF.

This sequence joins TRBV18 and TRBJ2-1; TCRdb reports TRBD2, a call that lacks DNA to check it against. CDR1 and CDR2 from the germline V gene are KGHSH and LQKENI. The CDR3 spans 17 residues. This CDR3 reads CASSPSGRAVLYNEQFF.

This chain uses TRBV7-8 with TRBJ2-3; TCRdb selects TRBD1, and the lack of DNA leaves this call unchecked. The germline gives CDR1 SGHVS, CDR2 FQNEAQ. This CDR3 spans 15 amino acids. CDR3 in amino acids: CASSLAGGSPDTQYF.

The chain links TRBV6-5 to TRBJ1-1; TCRdb selects TRBD1, and the lack of DNA leaves this call unchecked. The CDR3 is 15 residues long. Germline V gene lookup returns CDR1 MNHEY and CDR2 SVGAGI. CDR3 amino acids: CASSFQRPPNTEAFF.

The rearrangement uses TRBV5-1 and TRBJ2-4; TCRdb gives TRBD1 as the D gene, but with no DNA this cannot be confirmed. CDR1 is SGHRS and CDR2 is YFSETQ in the germline V gene. The CDR3 is 15 residues long. This CDR3 is CASSLEQGAKNIQYF. Variable domain in full (rest from reference TRBV5-1 and TRBJ2-4): KAGVTQTPRYLIKTRGQQVTLSCSPISGHRSVSWYQQTPGQGLQFLFEYFSETQRNKGNFPGRFSGRQFSNSRSEMNVSTLELGDSALYLCASSLEQGAKNIQYFGAGTRLSVL.

The chain employs TRBV30 and TRBJ2-1. This CDR3 spans 13 amino acids. Germline loops: CDR1 GTSNPN, CDR2 SVGIG (reference sequence). The CDR3 reads CAWSVYSYNEQFF.

The chain combines TRBV7-2 with TRBJ2-6; the TCRdb D gene call, TRBD1, has no DNA to confirm it. Germline-derived CDR1 and CDR2 are SGHTA and FQGNSA. The CDR3 spans 20 residues. CDR3 sequence: CASSLAYPGQLHSGANVLTF.

The rearrangement links TRBV7-9 to TRBJ1-1; checking the TCRdb D call of TRBD1 is not possible without DNA. The germline V gene encodes CDR1 SEHNR and CDR2 FQNEAQ (reference sequence). The CDR3 is made up of 15 amino acids. CDR3 in amino acids: CASSDIQGTLLPAFF.

The chain links TRBV5-1 to TRBJ2-1; no DNA is available, so the TRBD2 call from TCRdb remains unchecked. This CDR3 is built from 16 residues. CDR1 is SGHRS, CDR2 YFSETQ, per germline. The CDR3 protein is CASSLVSSGRATEQFF.

V is TRBV14 and J is TRBJ2-1; TCRdb lists TRBD2, though no DNA is available to test this call. This CDR3 comprises 13 residues. Germline V CDR1 and CDR2: SGHDN, FVKESK. The CDR3 is CASSQAGVGEQFF.

The chain is built from TRBV13 and TRBJ2-4; there is no DNA to check the TCRdb D call of TRBD1. The CDR3 length is 16 residues. Germline loops: CDR1 PRHDT, CDR2 FYEKMQ (reference sequence). This CDR3 reads CASSHGTGLAKNIQYF.

The rearrangement joins TRBV3-1 to TRBJ1-5; as DNA is missing, the TRBD1 call by TCRdb cannot be tested. The length of the CDR3 is 14 residues. Germline V gives CDR1 LGHDT, CDR2 YNNKEL (reference sequence). CDR3: CASSHQGGHQPQHF.

The genes are TRBV6-2 or TRBV6-3 and TRBJ2-2; TCRdb's assignment of TRBD1 cannot be checked, as there is no DNA. This CDR3 is built from 13 residues. The V gene's germline CDR1 is MNHEY and CDR2 SVGEGT. The CDR3 reads CASSGGHTGELFF.

CDR3 residues: CASSPTDNYGYTF. The chain joins TRBV18 to TRBJ1-2. Germline V CDR1 and CDR2: KGHSH, LQKENI. This CDR3 has 13 amino acids.

The rearrangement uses TRBV10-3 and TRBJ1-2. The length of the CDR3 is 14 residues. The germline CDR1 and CDR2 sequences are ENHRY and SYGVKD. CDR3 region: CAISVRGTNYGYTF.

The chain has TRBV4-3 and TRBJ1-4; TCRdb's D gene call, TRBD1, goes unchecked for lack of DNA. Germline V gives CDR1 LGHNA, CDR2 YSLEER. The CDR3 has 15 residues. The CDR3 sequence: CASSPVGQEEEKLFF.

The chain combines TRBV20-1 with TRBJ2-7; lacking DNA, the TRBD2 call made by TCRdb goes unchecked. Germline V gene lookup returns CDR1 DFQATT and CDR2 SNEGSKA (reference sequence). The CDR3 extends over 16 amino acids. The CDR3 region is CSARRFKAGGRYEQYF.

The genes are TRBV7-6 and TRBJ1-1. The CDR3 is made up of 13 amino acids. Per the germline V gene, CDR1 is SGHVS and CDR2 is FNYEAQ. This CDR3 is CASSLWRNTEAFF.

The V and J genes are TRBV28 and TRBJ2-2; absent DNA, TCRdb's TRBD1 call cannot be checked. This CDR3 spans 15 amino acids. CDR1 is MDHEN and CDR2 is SYDVKM in the germline V gene. The CDR3 sequence: CASREGQANTGELFF.